This T cell receptor beta chain was recorded in a study of tumor and adjacent non-tumor tissue in lung cancer. Study information: Some 3.9 million productive TCRbeta reads were obtained per sample on average.

No cell sorting was done before RNA was extracted from the tissue. With respect to this clonotype: Antigen: not known.

Whole-study results and caveats: Top 100 clones took a larger repertoire share in normal lung. Compared with tumor, normal lung showed significantly lower TCR diversity.

Germline CDR1 reads SQVTM; CDR2 reads ANQGSEA. V gave up 4 bases and J gave up 12 bases, with 24 bases separating them. CDR3 length: 14 residues. TCRbeta libraries were built with three rounds of nested PCR, modified from ARM-PCR. Via MiXCR, TCRdb re-called the multiplex PCR reads, giving one row per CDR3 protein. The sample shows 65,000 to 90,000 distinct CDR3 sequences, over 75% of them seen only once. This chain connects TRBV29-1 to TRBJ1-1, with D uncertain. This sequence was found in a woman aged 45-65 years with non-small cell lung cancer. Material: lung tumor tissue. In DNA, the CDR3 is TGCAGCGTTGGGGAGGGTCCGATGAACACTAAAACTTTCTTT. Encoded protein: CSVGEGPMNTKTFF.